The T cell receptor (beta chain) under discussion was sequenced for a study of tumor-infiltrating lymphocytes in primary liver carcinoma. Starting material of 500 to 600 ng total RNA yielded TCR beta cDNA via a constant-region primer. Employing slightly modified ARM-PCR, three nested multiplex PCR rounds were run, and these gave rise to the TCR beta libraries. A C-beta reverse primer was combined with TRBV1-TRBV30 forward primers in the first two PCR rounds, and each round had about 10 cycles. Each CDR3 protein is one row after TCRdb ran MiXCR on the multiplex PCR reads. The sample lists 310,000 or so distinct CDR3 sequences, roughly two thirds occurring once. The blood RNA (from unsorted whole blood) was obtained, and germline DNA was also extracted. V was shortened by 1 base and J by 7 bases, with 15 bases between the two germline ends. Germline CDR1 reads MGHRA; CDR2 reads YSYEKL. The CDR3 runs to 15 residues.

The source of this sequence is a man aged 35-49 years with primary liver carcinoma and hepatitis B virus infection. Material for sequencing was peripheral blood. The genes are TRBV4-1 and TRBJ2-3; possible D gene TRBD1, 7 bases. CDR3 region: CASSQVGRGDYTQYF. Written as DNA, the CDR3 is TGCGCCAGCAGCCAAGTGGGCAGGGGGGACTATACGCAGTATTTT.